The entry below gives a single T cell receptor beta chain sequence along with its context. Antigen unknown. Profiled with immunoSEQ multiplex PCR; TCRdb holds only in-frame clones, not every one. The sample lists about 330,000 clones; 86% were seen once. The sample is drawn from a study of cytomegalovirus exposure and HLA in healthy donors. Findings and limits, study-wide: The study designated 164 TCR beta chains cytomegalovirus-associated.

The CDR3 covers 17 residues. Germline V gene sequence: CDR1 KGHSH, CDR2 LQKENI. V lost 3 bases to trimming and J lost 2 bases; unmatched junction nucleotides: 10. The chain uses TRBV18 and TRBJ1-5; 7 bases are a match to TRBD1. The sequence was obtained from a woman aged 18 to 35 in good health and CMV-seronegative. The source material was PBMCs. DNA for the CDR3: TGTGCCAGCTCACCCGGACAGGCGTATGGCGGCAATCAGCCCCAGCATTTT. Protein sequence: CASSPGQAYGGNQPQHF. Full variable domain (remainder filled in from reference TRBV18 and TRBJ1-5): NAGVMQNPRHLVRRRGQEARLRCSPMKGHSHVYWYRQLPEEGLKFMVYLQKENIIDESGMPKERFSAEFPKEGPSILRIQQVVRGDSAAYFCASSPGQAYGGNQPQHFGDGTRLSIL.